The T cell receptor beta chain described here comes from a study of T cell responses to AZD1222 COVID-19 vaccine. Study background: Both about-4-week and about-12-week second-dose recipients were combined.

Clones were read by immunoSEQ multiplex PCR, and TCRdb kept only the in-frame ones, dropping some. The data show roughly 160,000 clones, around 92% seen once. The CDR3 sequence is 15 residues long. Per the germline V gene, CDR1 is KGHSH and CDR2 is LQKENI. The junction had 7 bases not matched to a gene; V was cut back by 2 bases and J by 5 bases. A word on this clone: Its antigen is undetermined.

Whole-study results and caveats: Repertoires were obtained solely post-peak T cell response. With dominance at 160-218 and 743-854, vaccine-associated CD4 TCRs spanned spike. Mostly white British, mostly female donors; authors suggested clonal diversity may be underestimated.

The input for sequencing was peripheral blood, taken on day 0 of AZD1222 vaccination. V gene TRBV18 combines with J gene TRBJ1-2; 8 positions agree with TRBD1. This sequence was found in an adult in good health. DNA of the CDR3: TGTGCCAGCTCACCAGCCGGGACAGGCCCTTATGGCTACACCTTC. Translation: CASSPAGTGPYGYTF.